The following is a T cell receptor (beta chain) sequence with its context. The antigen it binds to is not known. No per-base quality is available; no much larger clone lies one base away. These data belong to a study of OX40 agonist ivuxolimab in advanced cancers. General notes on the study: Ivuxolimab was a fully human IgG2 agonistic monoclonal antibody targeting the costimulatory receptor OX40 (CD134). Intravenous ivuxolimab was administered to patients every 2 weeks at six dose levels: 0.01, 0.1, 0.3, 1.5, 3 and 10 mg/kg. Of the roughly 51 patients in dose escalation, approximately 20 had hepatocellular carcinoma, some 15 had melanoma, 9 had renal cell carcinoma and 9 had head and neck cancer. The dose-escalation cohort was about 86% male with a mean age of around 62 years, ranging from roughly 23 to 79. Patients were allowed to have had prior anti-PD-1, anti-PD-L1 or anti-CTLA-4 therapy, and around two fifths of the dose-escalation patients had been treated with checkpoint inhibitors. Partial responses occurred in three dose-escalation patients, of whom one had hepatocellular carcinoma and two had cutaneous melanoma. The point of sequencing TCRbeta in the periphery was to test whether ivuxolimab changed TCR sequence diversity and drove clonal T-cell expansion. The paper covers the monotherapy dose-escalation part of the phase I ivuxolimab trial, which included N of about 50 patients. The study at large found these results: The antigen specificity of the clonally expanded peripheral T cells was not determined. On average, CD8+ T cells showed more expanded clones than CD4+ T cells after ivuxolimab. Low levels of normalized T-cell clonal expansion were also shown by some nonresponding patients. At doses of 0.1 to 3.0 mg/kg, clonal expansion of both CD4+ and CD8+ T cells in blood was seen between baseline and week 6. In partial responders in the 0.1-3.0 mg/kg groups, normalized peripheral clonal expansion was found to be among the lowest, especially among CD8+ T cells.

The trial excluded patients who had a history of autoimmune disease or who were on systemic immunosuppression. Peripheral blood for TCR sequencing was collected from all dose cohorts at baseline, on cycle 4 day 1, and on cycle 7 day 1. Samples came from an open-label, multicenter, first-in-human phase I dose-escalation trial of ivuxolimab. The trial enrolled adults with locally advanced or metastatic head and neck squamous cell, hepatocellular, melanoma or renal cell carcinoma. Before TCR sequencing, CD4+ T cells and CD8+ T cells from peripheral blood were sorted into separate populations. For sequencing of the TCRbeta CDR3 region, genomic DNA was extracted from the sorted cells. The immunoSEQ Assay was used to sequence the TCRbeta CDR3 regions. The source is immuneACCESS, and TCRdb retained only in-frame sequences with V and J called. Part of the clones is not carried over; for the studies checked, unresolved V genes explain less than half of this, and the remainder is unexplained. The sample table records about 32,000 clones; 87% of these occur just once. About 30% of the sample is in the top ten clones.

V and J lose 3 bases and 5 bases, and a span of 19 bases separates them. The germline V gene (reference sequence) yields PRHDT for CDR1 and FYEKMQ for CDR2. The CDR3 spans 17 residues, from the cysteine through the phenylalanine. Left in the record is the CDR3 DNA by itself, 51 bases read in frame from the first base. The specimen was CD4+ or CD8+ T cells sorted from blood, collected in a trial of the OX40 agonist ivuxolimab. This chain joins TRBV13 to TRBJ2-2; matching of 5 bases hints at TRBD2 as the D gene. The clonotype was recovered from an adult with an advanced solid tumor such as melanoma, head and neck, liver or kidney cancer. The CDR3 amino acid sequence is: CASSFALGGSATGELFF. The base sequence is TGTGCCAGCAGCTTTGCGCTAGGTGGGAGTGCAACCGGGGAGCTGTTTTTT.